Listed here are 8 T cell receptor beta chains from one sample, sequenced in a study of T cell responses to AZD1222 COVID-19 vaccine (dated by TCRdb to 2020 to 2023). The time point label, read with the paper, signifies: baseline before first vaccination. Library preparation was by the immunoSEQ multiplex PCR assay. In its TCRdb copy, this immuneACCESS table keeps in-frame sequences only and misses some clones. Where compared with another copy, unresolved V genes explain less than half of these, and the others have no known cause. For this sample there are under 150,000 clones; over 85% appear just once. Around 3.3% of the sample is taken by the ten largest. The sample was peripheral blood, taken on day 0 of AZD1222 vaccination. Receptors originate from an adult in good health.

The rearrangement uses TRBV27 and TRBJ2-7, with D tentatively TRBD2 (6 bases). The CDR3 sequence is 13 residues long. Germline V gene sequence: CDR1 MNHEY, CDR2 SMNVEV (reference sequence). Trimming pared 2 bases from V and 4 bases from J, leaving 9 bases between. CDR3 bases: TGTGCCAGCAGTTTAATTGCGGGGTACGAGCAGTACTTC. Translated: CASSLIAGYEQYF.

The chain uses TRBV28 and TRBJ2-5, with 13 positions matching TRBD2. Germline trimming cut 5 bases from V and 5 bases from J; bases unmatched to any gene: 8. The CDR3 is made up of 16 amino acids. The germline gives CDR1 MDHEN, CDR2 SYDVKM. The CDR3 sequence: CASSPLAGGPRETQYF. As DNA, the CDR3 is TGTGCCAGCAGTCCACTAGCGGGAGGGCCCCGGGAGACCCAGTACTTC.

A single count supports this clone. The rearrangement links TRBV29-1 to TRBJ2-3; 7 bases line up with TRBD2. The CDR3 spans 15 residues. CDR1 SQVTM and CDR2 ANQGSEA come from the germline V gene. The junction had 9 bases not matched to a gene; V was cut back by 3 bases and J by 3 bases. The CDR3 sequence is CSVEGGGRGTDTQYF. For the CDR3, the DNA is TGCAGCGTTGAGGGCGGGGGACGGGGAACAGATACGCAGTATTTT.

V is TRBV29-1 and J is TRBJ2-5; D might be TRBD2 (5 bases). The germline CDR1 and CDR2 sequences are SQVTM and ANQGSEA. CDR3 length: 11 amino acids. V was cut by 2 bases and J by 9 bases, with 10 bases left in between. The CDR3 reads CSVELAGAQYF. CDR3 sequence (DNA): TGCAGCGTTGAATTGGCCGGGGCCCAGTACTTC.

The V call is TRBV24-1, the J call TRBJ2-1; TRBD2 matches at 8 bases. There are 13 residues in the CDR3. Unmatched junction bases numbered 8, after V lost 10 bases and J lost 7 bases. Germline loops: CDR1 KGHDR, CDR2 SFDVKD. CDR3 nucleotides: TGTGCCACGAGAGCGGGAGCTGGTAATGAGCAGTTCTTC. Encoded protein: CATRAGAGNEQFF.

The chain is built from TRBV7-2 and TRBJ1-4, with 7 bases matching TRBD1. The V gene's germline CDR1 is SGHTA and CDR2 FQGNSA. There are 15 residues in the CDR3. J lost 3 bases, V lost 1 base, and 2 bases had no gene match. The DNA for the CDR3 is TGTGCCAGCAGCTTAGACAGGGGTTCTAATGAAAAACTGTTTTTT. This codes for CASSLDRGSNEKLFF.

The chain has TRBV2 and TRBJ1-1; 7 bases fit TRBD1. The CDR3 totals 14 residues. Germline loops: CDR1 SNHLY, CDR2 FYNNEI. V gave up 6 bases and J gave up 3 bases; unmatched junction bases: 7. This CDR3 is CASSLDRADTEAFF. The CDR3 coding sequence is TGTGCCAGCAGCCTAGACAGGGCAGACACTGAAGCTTTCTTT.

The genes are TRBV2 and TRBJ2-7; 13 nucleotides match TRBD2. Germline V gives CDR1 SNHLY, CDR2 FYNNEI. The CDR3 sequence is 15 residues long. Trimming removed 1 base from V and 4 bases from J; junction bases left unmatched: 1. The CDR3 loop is CASSEELAGGYEQYF. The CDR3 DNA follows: TGTGCCAGCAGTGAAGAACTAGCGGGAGGGTACGAGCAGTACTTC.